Only one count was recorded for the clone carrying this T cell receptor beta chain. Its antigen remains unknown. The data belong to a study of CD8 T cells in Susac syndrome. Overall study results and limits: Individuals included in the TCR sequencing and HLA analysis were acknowledged by the study to be relatively few in number.

Sequencing of TCR beta covered CD8+ and CD4+ T cells obtained from blood. Relapsing-remitting disease, either stable or active, was present in the multiple sclerosis controls, who were treatment-naive patients. An amount of RNA that ranged from roughly 0.5 to 1 ug was reverse transcribed with random hexamers. immunoSEQ multiplex PCR amplified TCR beta CDR3 across 54 Vbeta, 13 Jbeta. TCRdb re-derived calls from the immunoSEQ multiplex PCR reads in MiXCR, one entry per CDR3 protein. The sample lists 400,000 to 550,000 distinct CDR3 sequences, 85% to 90% seen once, with about 0.12% in the top ten. V was clipped by 0 bases and J by 7 bases, with 10 bases between them. The CDR3 covers 13 residues. Germline lookup yields CDR1 MGHRA and CDR2 YSYEKL.

This TCR derives from a human donor with multiple sclerosis. The rearrangement uses TRBV4-1 and TRBJ2-7; a possible D gene is TRBD1 (6 bases). Material: CD8+ T cells from PBMCs. The CDR3 reads CASSQEQGSEQYF. The CDR3 DNA reads TGCGCCAGCAGCCAAGAACAGGGATCGGAGCAGTACTTC.